Reported below is one T cell receptor (beta chain). Its antigen remains unknown. A much larger clone differs from this one at a single base, so this may be a read error. The conserved closing phenylalanine or tryptophan is absent in this CDR3, likely reflecting a read error. One entry per CDR3 protein, called by TCRdb with MiXCR from the reads. The table lists around 750,000 distinct CDR3 sequences, 30% to 35% of them singletons. The germline V gene encodes CDR1 SGHNT and CDR2 YYREEE (reference sequence). The length of the CDR3 is 13 residues. V was cut by 1 base and J by 5 bases, with 8 bases left in between. This entry comes from a study of T cell repertoires in cytomegalovirus infection.

The receptor comes from a human donor in good health (CMV status not recorded). Some clones in this sample may be carry-over from other donors' samples. The source material was cultured CD8+ T cells from PBMCs, sampled from culture after CMV antigen stimulation. The chain employs TRBV5-4 and TRBJ2-3, with D possibly matching TRBD1 (6 bases). CDR3 nucleotides: TGTGCCAGCAGCTTGTGGGGGCGAGATACGCAGTATTAT. Encoded protein: CASSLWGRDTQYY.